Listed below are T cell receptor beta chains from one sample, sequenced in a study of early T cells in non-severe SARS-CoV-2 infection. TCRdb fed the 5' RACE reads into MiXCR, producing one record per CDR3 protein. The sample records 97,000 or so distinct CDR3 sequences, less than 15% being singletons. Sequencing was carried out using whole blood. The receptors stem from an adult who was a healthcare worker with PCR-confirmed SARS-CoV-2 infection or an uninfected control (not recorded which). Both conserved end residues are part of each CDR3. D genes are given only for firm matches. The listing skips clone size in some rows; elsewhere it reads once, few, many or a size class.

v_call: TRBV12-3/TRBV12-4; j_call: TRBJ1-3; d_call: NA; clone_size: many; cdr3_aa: CASSPTSVIGNTIYF; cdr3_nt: TGTGCCAGCAGCCCCACCAGTGTCATTGGAAACACCATATATTTT
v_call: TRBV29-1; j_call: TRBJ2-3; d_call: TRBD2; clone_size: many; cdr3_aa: CSASRTSGREDTQYF; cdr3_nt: TGCAGCGCCTCTCGGACTAGCGGGAGAGAAGATACGCAGTATTTT
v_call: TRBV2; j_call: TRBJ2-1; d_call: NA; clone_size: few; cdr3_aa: CASSGGFGAEQFF; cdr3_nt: TGTGCCAGCAGTGGGGGGTTCGGCGCTGAGCAGTTCTTC
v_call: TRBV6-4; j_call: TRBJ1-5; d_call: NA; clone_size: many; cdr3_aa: CASSDREQPQHF; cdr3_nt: TGTGCCAGCAGTGACCGAGAACAGCCCCAGCATTTT
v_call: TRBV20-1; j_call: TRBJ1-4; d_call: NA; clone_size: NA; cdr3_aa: CSARGFGELFF; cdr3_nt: TGCAGTGCTAGAGGGTTTGGGGAACTGTTTTTT
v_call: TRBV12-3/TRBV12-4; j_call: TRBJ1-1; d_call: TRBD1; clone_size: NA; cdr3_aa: CASKGQGNTEAFF; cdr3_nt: TGTGCCAGCAAGGGACAGGGGAACACTGAAGCTTTCTTT
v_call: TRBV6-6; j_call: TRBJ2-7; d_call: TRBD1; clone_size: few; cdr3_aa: CAGSYLGTGSSEQYF; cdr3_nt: TGTGCCGGCAGTTACCTGGGGACAGGGTCGAGCGAGCAGTACTTC
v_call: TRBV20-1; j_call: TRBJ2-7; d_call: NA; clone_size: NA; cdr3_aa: CSAKIQSYEQYF; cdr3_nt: TGCAGTGCTAAAATACAGTCCTACGAGCAGTACTTC
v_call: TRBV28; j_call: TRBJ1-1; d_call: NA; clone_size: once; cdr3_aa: CASSGGYTEAFF; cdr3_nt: TGTGCCAGCAGTGGGGGGTACACTGAAGCTTTCTTT
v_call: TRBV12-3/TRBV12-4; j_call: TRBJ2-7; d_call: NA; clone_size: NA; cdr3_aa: CASSYRNYEQYF; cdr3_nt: TGTGCCAGCAGTTACAGGAACTACGAGCAGTACTTC
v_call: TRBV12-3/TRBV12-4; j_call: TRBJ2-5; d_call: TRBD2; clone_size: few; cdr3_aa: CASSLMGGGETQYF; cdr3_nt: TGTGCCAGCAGTTTAATGGGGGGGGGAGAGACCCAGTACTTC
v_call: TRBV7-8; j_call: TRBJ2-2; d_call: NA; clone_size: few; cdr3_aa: CANRQGSGELFF; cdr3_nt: TGTGCCAACCGCCAGGGGTCCGGGGAGCTGTTTTTT
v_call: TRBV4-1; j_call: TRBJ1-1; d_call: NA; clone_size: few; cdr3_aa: CASSQKTLLLRNTEAFF; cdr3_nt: TGCGCCAGCAGCCAAAAAACCCTTTTACTCCGGAACACTGAAGCTTTCTTT
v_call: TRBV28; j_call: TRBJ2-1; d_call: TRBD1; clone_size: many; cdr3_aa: CASSLALDRAYNEQFF; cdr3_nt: TGTGCCAGCAGTTTGGCTCTTGACAGGGCTTACAATGAGCAGTTCTTC
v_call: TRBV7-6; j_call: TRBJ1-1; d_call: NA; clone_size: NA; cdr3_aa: CASSLLGGGNTEAFF; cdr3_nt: TGTGCCAGCAGCCTACTGGGGGGAGGGAACACTGAAGCTTTCTTT
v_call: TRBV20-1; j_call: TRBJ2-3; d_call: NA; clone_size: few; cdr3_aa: CSARDAGWGTQYF; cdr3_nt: TGCAGTGCTAGAGACGCAGGGTGGGGTACGCAGTATTTT
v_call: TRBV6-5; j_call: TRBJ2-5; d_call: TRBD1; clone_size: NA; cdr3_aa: CASSYWGQGTETQYF; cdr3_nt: TGTGCCAGCAGTTACTGGGGACAGGGCACAGAGACCCAGTACTTC
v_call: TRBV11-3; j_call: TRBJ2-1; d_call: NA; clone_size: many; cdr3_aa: CASSLVNEQFF; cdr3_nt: TGTGCCAGCAGCTTAGTCAATGAGCAGTTCTTC
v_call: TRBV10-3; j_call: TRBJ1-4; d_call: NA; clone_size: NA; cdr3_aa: CAISGGLATNEKLFF; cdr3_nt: TGTGCCATCAGCGGGGGGCTTGCAACTAATGAAAAACTGTTTTTT
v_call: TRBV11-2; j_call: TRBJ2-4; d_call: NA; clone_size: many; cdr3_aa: CASSLGAAKNIQYF; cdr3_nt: TGTGCCAGCAGCTTAGGGGCCGCCAAAAACATTCAGTACTTC
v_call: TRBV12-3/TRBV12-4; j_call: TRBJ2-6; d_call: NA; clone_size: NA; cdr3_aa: CAITRGANVLTF; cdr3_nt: TGTGCCATCACAAGAGGGGCCAACGTCCTGACTTTC
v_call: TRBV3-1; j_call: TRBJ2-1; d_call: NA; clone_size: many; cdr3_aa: CASSQGAIFNEQFF; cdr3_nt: TGTGCCAGCAGCCAGGGGGCGATTTTCAATGAGCAGTTCTTC